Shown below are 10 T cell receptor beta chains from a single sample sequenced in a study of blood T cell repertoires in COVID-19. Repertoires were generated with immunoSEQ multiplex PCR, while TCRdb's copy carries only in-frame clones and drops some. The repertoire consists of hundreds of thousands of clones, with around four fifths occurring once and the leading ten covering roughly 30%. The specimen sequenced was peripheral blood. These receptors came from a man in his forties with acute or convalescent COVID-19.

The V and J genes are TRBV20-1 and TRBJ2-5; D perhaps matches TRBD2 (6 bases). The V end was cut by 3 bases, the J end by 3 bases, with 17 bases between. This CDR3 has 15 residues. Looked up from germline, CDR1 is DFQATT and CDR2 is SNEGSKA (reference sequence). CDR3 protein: CSASLAPSGEETQYF. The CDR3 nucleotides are TGCAGTGCTAGTCTAGCGCCTTCGGGGGAAGAGACCCAGTACTTC.

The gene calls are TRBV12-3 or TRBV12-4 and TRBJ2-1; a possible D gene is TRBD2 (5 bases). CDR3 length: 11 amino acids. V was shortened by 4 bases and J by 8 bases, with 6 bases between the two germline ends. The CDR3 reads CASSSSHEQFF. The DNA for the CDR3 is TGTGCCAGCAGTTCTAGCCATGAGCAGTTCTTC.

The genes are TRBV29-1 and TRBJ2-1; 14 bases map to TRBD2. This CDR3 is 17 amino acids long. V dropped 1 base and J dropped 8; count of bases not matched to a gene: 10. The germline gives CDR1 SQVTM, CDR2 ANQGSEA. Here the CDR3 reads CSVEGTSGRPQGDEQFF. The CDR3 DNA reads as TGCAGCGTTGAAGGGACTAGCGGGAGGCCCCAAGGCGATGAGCAGTTCTTC.

The CDR3 DNA is TGTGCCAGCAGTCCACGGGGAGAGAATGAAAAACTGTTTTTT. Its translation: CASSPRGENEKLFF. The chain joins TRBV27 to TRBJ1-4; D remains unclear. Germline CDR1 MNHEY, CDR2 SMNVEV (reference sequence). The CDR3 is 14 residues long. V shed 5 bases and J shed 5 bases, with 12 bases lying between them.

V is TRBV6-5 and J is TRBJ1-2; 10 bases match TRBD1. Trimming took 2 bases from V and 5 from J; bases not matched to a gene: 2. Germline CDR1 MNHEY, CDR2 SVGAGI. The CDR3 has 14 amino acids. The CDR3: CASSYRGQGYGYTF. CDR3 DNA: TGTGCCAGCAGTTACAGGGGACAGGGGTATGGCTACACCTTC.

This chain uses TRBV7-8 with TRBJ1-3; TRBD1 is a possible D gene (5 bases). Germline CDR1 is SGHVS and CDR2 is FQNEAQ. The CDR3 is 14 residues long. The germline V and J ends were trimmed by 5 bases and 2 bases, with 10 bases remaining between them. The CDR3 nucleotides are TGTGCCAGCAGCCGCCAGGGTCCTGGAAACACCATATATTTT. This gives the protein CASSRQGPGNTIYF.

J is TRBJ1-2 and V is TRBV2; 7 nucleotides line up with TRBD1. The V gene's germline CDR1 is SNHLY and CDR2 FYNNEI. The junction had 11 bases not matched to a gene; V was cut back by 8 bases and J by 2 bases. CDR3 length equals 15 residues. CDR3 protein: CASPLQGNINYGYTF. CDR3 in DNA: TGTGCCAGCCCTTTACAGGGGAACATAAACTATGGCTACACCTTC.

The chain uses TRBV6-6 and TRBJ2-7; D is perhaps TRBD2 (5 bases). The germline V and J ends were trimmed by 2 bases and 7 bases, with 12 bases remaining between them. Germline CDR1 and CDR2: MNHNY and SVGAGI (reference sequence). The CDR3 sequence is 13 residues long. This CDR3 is CASSYASLKEQYF. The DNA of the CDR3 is TGTGCCAGCAGTTACGCTAGCCTAAAGGAGCAGTACTTC.

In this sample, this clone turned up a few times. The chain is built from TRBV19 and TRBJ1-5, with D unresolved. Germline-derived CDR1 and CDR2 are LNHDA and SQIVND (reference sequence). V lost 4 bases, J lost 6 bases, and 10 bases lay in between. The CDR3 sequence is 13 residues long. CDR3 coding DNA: TGTGCCAGTAGTACGGGTATTAGTCAGCCCCAGCATTTT. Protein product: CASSTGISQPQHF.

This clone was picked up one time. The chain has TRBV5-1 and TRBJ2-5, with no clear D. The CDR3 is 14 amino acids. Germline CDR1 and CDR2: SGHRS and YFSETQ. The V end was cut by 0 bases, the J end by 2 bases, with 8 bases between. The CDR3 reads CASSLAGQQETQYF. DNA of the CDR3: TGCGCCAGCAGCTTGGCTGGGCAACAAGAGACCCAGTACTTC.